Sequencing of this T cell receptor (beta chain) was carried out in a study of blood T cell repertoires in COVID-19. Sequencing was performed with immunoSEQ multiplex PCR; in TCRdb, only in-frame clones are kept and a portion is missing. This sample has about 240,000 clones, with approximately 84% found just once. The trim removed 6 bases at V and 8 bases at J, leaving 6 bases unmatched. This CDR3 spans 15 amino acids. Germline CDR1 reads MGHDK; CDR2 reads SYGVNS. The sequence was collected from a woman aged 40 to 50 with acute COVID-19. The chain has TRBV25-1 and TRBJ2-1; the match to TRBD2 covers 14 bases. The sequencing input was PBMCs or T cells enriched from blood (not recorded which). CDR3 sequence (DNA): TGTGCCAGCAGGTCCGGGACTAGCGGGAGAGATGAGCAGTTCTTC. It translates to CASRSGTSGRDEQFF.